The subject of this entry is one TCR beta chain. These data are taken from a study of blood T cell repertoires in COVID-19. Study information: The United States, Italy and Spain were the sources of the acute and convalescent COVID-19 samples.

The CDR3 runs 11 residues. Trimming stripped 3 bases from V and 5 bases from J, with 4 bases between. CDR1 is LNHDA and CDR2 is SQIVND in the germline V gene (reference sequence). Authors' processing steps: Estimates of nucleated cell counts were drawn from the amplification of reference gene primers. TCRdb's table, derived via immunoSEQ multiplex PCR, lists solely in-frame clones and lacks some. V, J and clone size are taken as reported in that table, and D and trimming were inferred from the DNA itself. The table lists 95,000 to 100,000 clones, 86% of them singletons. Sequencing input: peripheral blood. The chain links TRBV19 to TRBJ2-5; D not resolved. The sequence was obtained from an elderly man with acute or convalescent COVID-19. CDR3 residues: CASSISETQYF. DNA of the CDR3: TGTGCCAGTAGTATTAGCGAGACCCAGTACTTC.